These 10 T cell receptor beta chains came from one sample sequenced in a study of blood T cell repertoires in COVID-19. Produced via immunoSEQ multiplex PCR; TCRdb's table is partial and in-frame only. There are roughly 120,000 clones in the sample; approximately 71% occur only once, and 7.9% lies in the top ten. The sequenced sample was peripheral blood. Every receptor here comes from a human donor in a cohort sampled during active COVID-19.

V usage is TRBV11-3 and J usage is TRBJ2-1, with 13 bases matching TRBD2. Looked up from germline, CDR1 is SGHNT and CDR2 is YENEEA. J gave up 9 bases and V 0 bases, and 5 bases lay outside the gene matches. The CDR3 runs to 16 residues. The CDR3 DNA reads as TGTGCCAGCAGCTTAGACCCCGGACTAGCGGGAGCTGAGCAGTTCTTC. The encoded protein is CASSLDPGLAGAEQFF.

This chain uses TRBV7-9 with TRBJ2-7, with TRBD1 as a possible D gene (6 bases). Between the trimmed V and J ends, which lost 5 bases and 3 bases, there was a span of 11 bases. There are 13 residues in the CDR3. Germline-derived CDR1 and CDR2 are SEHNR and FQNEAQ (reference sequence). CDR3 in amino acids: CASSPRDNYEQYF. DNA of the CDR3: TGTGCCAGCAGCCCCCGGGACAACTACGAGCAGTACTTC.

The V call is TRBV6-5, the J call TRBJ1-1, with a tentative D call TRBD1 (5 bases). The germline gives CDR1 MNHEY, CDR2 SVGAGI. The CDR3 runs 14 residues. Deletions cut 6 bases from V and 4 bases from J, with 15 bases between. In nucleotides, the CDR3 is TGTGCCAGCAGCTTCGGGGGGAAGGGCACTGAAGCTTTCTTT. Protein: CASSFGGKGTEAFF.

The chain recombines TRBV27 with TRBJ1-6, with D perhaps TRBD1 (6 bases). This CDR3 has 17 amino acids. The V gene lost 4 bases and the J gene lost 4 bases, with 17 bases spanning the gap. The germline CDR1 and CDR2 sequences are MNHEY and SMNVEV (reference sequence). The CDR3 region is CASSWGGTNEYNSPLHF. In DNA form, the CDR3 reads TGTGCCAGCAGTTGGGGAGGGACAAACGAATATAATTCACCCCTCCACTTT.

The V call is TRBV5-1, the J call TRBJ2-7; 12 positions match TRBD2. The CDR3 runs to 15 residues. The junction had 1 base not matched to a gene; V was cut back by 2 bases and J by 1 base. The germline V gene has CDR1 SGHRS and CDR2 YFSETQ. CDR3 DNA sequence: TGCGCCAGCAGCTTCACTAGCGGGAGGTCCTACGAGCAGTACTTC. Residues: CASSFTSGRSYEQYF.

This clone was found once. The rearrangement uses TRBV7-6 and TRBJ2-7; 8 positions match TRBD2. Germline CDR1 is SGHVS and CDR2 is FNYEAQ. This CDR3 region has 13 residues. With V trimmed by 8 bases and J by 4 bases, 7 bases remained unmatched. The CDR3 protein is CASSPSGGYEQYF. For the CDR3, the DNA is TGTGCCAGCTCCCCCAGCGGGGGTTACGAGCAGTACTTC.

This clone was counted a few times. This rearrangement joins TRBV28 to TRBJ1-1, with a weak D call TRBD1 (6 bases). CDR1 and CDR2 from the germline V gene are MDHEN and SYDVKM. This CDR3 is 14 amino acids long. Trimming removed 7 bases at V and 5 bases at J, with 17 bases between. CDR3 protein: CASIGIRGRTEAFF. DNA of the CDR3: TGTGCCAGCATAGGAATCAGGGGTAGAACTGAAGCTTTCTTT.

The chain joins TRBV27 to TRBJ1-4; D is undetermined. The V end was cut by 6 bases, the J end by 7 bases, with 15 bases between. CDR1 MNHEY and CDR2 SMNVEV come from the germline V gene (reference sequence). This CDR3 spans 14 amino acids. The CDR3 protein is CASSPVVAFEKLFF. CDR3 bases: TGTGCCAGCAGCCCCGTCGTGGCATTTGAAAAACTGTTTTTT.

V is TRBV18 and J is TRBJ2-7, with unresolved D. The CDR3 loop spans 14 amino acids. Per the germline V gene, CDR1 is KGHSH and CDR2 is LQKENI. The germline V and J ends were trimmed by 0 bases and 3 bases, with 9 bases remaining between them. CDR3 sequence: CASSPPSSDYEQYF. The DNA for the CDR3 is TGTGCCAGCTCACCACCGTCGAGCGACTACGAGCAGTACTTC.

The V and J genes are TRBV6-5 and TRBJ2-7; 10 nucleotides match TRBD2. V dropped 6 bases and J dropped 4; count of bases not matched to a gene: 9. This CDR3 contains 15 residues. Germline-derived CDR1 and CDR2 are MNHEY and SVGAGI. CDR3 amino acids: CASRPPSGRAYEQYF. The CDR3 DNA follows: TGTGCCAGCAGACCACCCAGCGGGAGGGCTTACGAGCAGTACTTC.